Below, 10 T cell receptor beta chains from the same sample are listed, as sequenced in a study of tumor-infiltrating lymphocytes in oesophageal squamous cell carcinoma. TCRdb ran MiXCR on the PCR reads and lists one entry per CDR3 protein. This table has some 20,000 distinct CDR3 sequences, approximately 50% appearing once. The specimen sequenced was esophageal tumor tissue. The receptors shown here come from a male donor with esophageal squamous cell carcinoma.

The rearrangement uses TRBV30 and TRBJ1-3; TRBD1 matches 9 bases. Germline V gene lookup returns CDR1 GTSNPN and CDR2 SVGIG (reference sequence). This CDR3 has 14 amino acids. J gave up 2 bases and V 3 bases, and 2 bases lay outside the gene matches. The CDR3 region is CAWRGQGAGNTIYF. The CDR3 DNA reads TGTGCCTGGAGGGGACAGGGCGCTGGAAACACCATATATTTT.

Worth noting for this clonotype: Its ends do not fully match the called genes, so a read error is possible. V is TRBV6-6 and J is TRBJ2-5; D perhaps matches TRBD1 (5 bases). Germline V CDR1 and CDR2: MNHNY, SVGAGI (reference sequence). This CDR3 region has 12 residues. Here the CDR3 reads CASSYPRQLNVF. The CDR3 region has the DNA TGTGCCAGCAGTTATCCCAGACAGTTGAATGTTTTC.

This chain links TRBV7-2 with TRBJ2-3; 7 nucleotides align to TRBD1. The J call may not be correct, given that the DNA end is closer to TRBJ2-5. CDR1 and CDR2 (germline): SGHTA, FQGNSA. The CDR3 length is 15 residues. CDR3 protein: CASSFDRAFAETQYF. CDR3 coding DNA: TGTGCCAGCAGCTTCGACAGGGCTTTTGCGGAGACCCAGTACTTC.

This clonotype was observed a few times. Without the conserved terminal phenylalanine or tryptophan, this CDR3 likely stems from a read error. The DNA is left out, because the CDR3 cannot be placed on it with certainty; the CDR3 is given as TCRdb lists it. The rearrangement uses TRBV28 and TRBJ2-5; the table's D gene call, TRBD1, was not cross checked with the DNA. The CDR3 region is 17 residues in length, termini included. CDR1 and CDR2 (germline): MDHEN, SYDVKM. The chain's CDR3 is CASSSWEQGAYGYTFGS.

The chain combines TRBV4-1 with TRBJ1-2, with 7 bases matching TRBD1. The DNA end is more similar to TRBJ2-7, so the J call may be wrong. Germline V gene lookup returns CDR1 MGHRA and CDR2 YSYEKL. CDR3 size: 14 residues. DNA of the CDR3: TGCGCCAGCAGCCAAGGACAGGGTGGCAATGAGCAGTACTTC. It encodes CASSQGQGGNEQYF.

The chain is built from TRBV7-2 and TRBJ2-7, with 11 bases that match TRBD2. The last part of the DNA fits TRBJ2-1 better; the J call may be wrong. CDR3 length: 18 amino acids. The germline gives CDR1 SGHTA, CDR2 FQGNSA. This CDR3 is CASSLGPPLAGAHNEQFF. For the CDR3, the DNA is TGTGCCAGCAGCTTAGGCCCCCCACTAGCGGGAGCCCACAATGAGCAGTTCTTC.

This clonotype was seen only once. The chain carries TRBV7-4 and TRBJ1-1; a possible D gene is TRBD1 (6 bases). The CDR3 length is 13 residues. V was trimmed by 5 bases and J by 6 bases, leaving 13 bases between them. The V gene's germline CDR1 is SGHVT and CDR2 SQSDAQ. The CDR3: CASSHRESPEAFF. The CDR3 region has the DNA TGTGCCAGCAGCCACAGGGAATCTCCTGAAGCTTTCTTT. Full variable domain (rest looked up from reference TRBV7-4 and TRBJ1-1): GAGVSQSPRYKVAKRGRDVALRCDSISGHVTLYWYRQTLGQGSEVLTYSQSDAQRDKSGRPSGRFSAERPERSVSTLKIQRTEQGDSAVYLCASSHRESPEAFFGQGTRLTVV.

The table lists this clonotype with many counts. J is TRBJ2-5 and V is TRBV5-4, with a tentative D call TRBD1 (6 bases). Trimming removed 5 bases at V and 11 bases at J, with 16 bases between. The CDR3 has 12 residues. The germline V gene has CDR1 SGHNT and CDR2 YYREEE (reference sequence). CDR3 nucleotides: TGTGCCAGCAGGCGACAGGAAGGGGAGCAGTACTTC. Protein: CASRRQEGEQYF. Complete variable domain (other parts from reference TRBV5-4 and TRBJ2-5): ETGVTQSPTHLIKTRGQQVTLRCSSQSGHNTVSWYQQALGQGPQFIFQYYREEENGRGNFPPRFSGLQFPNYSSELNVNALELDDSALYLCASRRQEGEQYFGPGTRLLVL.

This clonotype counts as medium-sized (0.01 to 0.1%). V gene TRBV12-3 or TRBV12-4 combines with J gene TRBJ1-2, with D perhaps TRBD1 (5 bases). V lost 3 bases and J 5 bases, leaving 13 bases between the germline ends. The CDR3 is 14 residues long. Written as DNA, the CDR3 is TGTGCCAGCAGTTTCCCCGGGACTACTTATGGCTACACCTTC. This translates into CASSFPGTTYGYTF.

Notes on this clonotype: At one of its ends the junction is not consistent with the germline gene, which may arise from a read error. The CDR3 region is CASSSRGSPPETQYF. CDR3 DNA sequence: TGTGCTAGCAGCTCCCGCGGTAGCCCACCCGAGACCCAGTACTTC. This chain joins TRBV7-6 and TRBJ2-1; D unclear. TRBJ2-5 matches the DNA end more closely, so the J call is doubtful. This CDR3 has 15 amino acids. Germline CDR1 and CDR2: SGHVS and FNYEAQ.